Listed below are T cell receptor beta chains from one sample, sequenced in a study of blood T cells in healthy people across ages. Each CDR3 protein gets one entry after TCRdb re-called the 5' RACE reads with MiXCR. The sample carries around 800,000 distinct CDR3 sequences, 35% to 60% recorded once. What was sequenced was blood. The receptors stem from an elderly man in good health. Each CDR3 is given with its conserved first and last residue. Each record gives: J gene, clone size, V gene, D gene, CDR3 DNA, CDR3 protein. A D gene is named only where the DNA matches it firmly. Expanded clones are given a class, and other clones once, few, many or no size at all.

TRBJ2-5 | few | TRBV6-2/TRBV6-3 | NA | TGTGCCAGCACCAAGGGGGAAGAGACCCAGTACTTC | CASTKGEETQYF
TRBJ2-5 | few | TRBV20-1 | TRBD2 | TGCAGTACTAAGGGAGGGCAAGAGACCCAGTACTTC | CSTKGGQETQYF
TRBJ2-5 | NA | TRBV7-6 | NA | TGTGCCAGCAGCTTAACTAGCTCCTCCTACAATGAGCAGTACTTC | CASSLTSSSYNEQYF
TRBJ1-2 | NA | TRBV20-1 | NA | TGCAGTGGACAGAGCTTTTTGGGAACCGATGGCTACACCTTC | CSGQSFLGTDGYTF
TRBJ2-7 | NA | TRBV12-3/TRBV12-4 | TRBD1 | TGTGCCAGCACCAAGAGAGGGGGCAGTTACGAGCAGTACTTC | CASTKRGGSYEQYF
TRBJ2-1 | few | TRBV29-1 | TRBD1 | TGCAGCGTTGAAGGGGACAGGAGCTCCTACAATGAGCAGTTCTTC | CSVEGDRSSYNEQFF
TRBJ2-1 | few | TRBV11-2 | TRBD1 | TGTGCCAGCAGCCGGACAGGGAACTACAATGAGCAGTTCTTC | CASSRTGNYNEQFF
TRBJ2-7 | few | TRBV12-3/TRBV12-4 | TRBD2 | TGTGCCAGCAGTTTAACTGGGGGGGACCAGTACTTC | CASSLTGGDQYF
TRBJ1-4 | few | TRBV15 | NA | TGTGCCACCAGCAGAGATGGGGACTTTAATGAAAAACTGTTTTTT | CATSRDGDFNEKLFF
TRBJ2-5 | NA | TRBV5-1 | NA | TGCGCCAGCAGCTTAGAATCTAGGGATGAGCAGTACTTC | CASSLESRDEQYF
TRBJ1-4 | NA | TRBV11-2 | TRBD1 | TGTGCCAGCAGTTCGAGGACAGGGAGCGAAAAACTGTTTTTT | CASSSRTGSEKLFF
TRBJ2-1 | NA | TRBV4-3 | NA | TGCGCCAGCAGCCAAGAGGACCACTCCTACAATGAGCAGTTCTTC | CASSQEDHSYNEQFF
TRBJ2-7 | few | TRBV28 | NA | TGTGCCAGCAGCATTCGGACGGGACGCTACGAGCAGTACTTC | CASSIRTGRYEQYF
TRBJ2-7 | NA | TRBV7-3 | NA | TGTGCCAGCAGCTTTCGGACAGTGATCCACGAGCAGTACTTC | CASSFRTVIHEQYF
TRBJ2-1 | once | TRBV5-1 | TRBD2 | TGCGCCAGCAGCTTGGGCCCTCTAGCGGGGGGGGGCAATGAGCAGTTCTTC | CASSLGPLAGGGNEQFF
TRBJ2-4 | NA | TRBV24-1 | TRBD1 | TGTGCCACCAGGGACAGGAATGAGCAGTACTTC | CATRDRNEQYF
TRBJ2-5 | NA | TRBV24-1 | NA | TGTGCCACCAGTGATCCCGCTGGCCCCACGGGGACCCAGTACTTC | CATSDPAGPTGTQYF
TRBJ2-5 | once | TRBV7-8 | NA | TGTGCCAGCAGCTTAGTACTAGCTGGGGAGACCCAGTACTTC | CASSLVLAGETQYF
TRBJ2-7 | NA | TRBV6-7 | TRBD1 | TGTGCCAGCAGGGGTAGAGGGGGCGCGGACGAGCAGTACTTC | CASRGRGGADEQYF
TRBJ2-1 | NA | TRBV10-3 | TRBD1 | TGTGCCATCAGTTCCGGGACAGCCTTCTACAGTGAGCAGTTCTTC | CAISSGTAFYSEQFF
TRBJ2-4 | few | TRBV27 | NA | TGTGCCAGCACCATGGTTGGGGGCTTGGCCAAAAACATTCAGTACTTC | CASTMVGGLAKNIQYF
TRBJ2-5 | NA | TRBV7-2 | NA | TGTGCCAGCAGCTTAGATCGAGGGTCGGGATACAATGAGCAGTACTTC | CASSLDRGSGYNEQYF
TRBJ2-1 | many | TRBV5-1 | TRBD2 | TGCGCCAGCAGCGGACTAGCGGGAGATTCTGAGCAGTTCTTC | CASSGLAGDSEQFF
TRBJ1-2 | NA | TRBV13 | NA | TGTGCCAGCAGCTTAGTGGCAGCCTCAAATTGGGGGTACGCTAACTATGGCTACACCTTC | CASSLVAASNWGYANYGYTF